These 17 T cell receptor beta chains were all obtained from the same sample, sequenced in a study of CD8 T cells in Susac syndrome. Reverse transcription used about 0.45 to 1 ug RNA and random hexamers. MiXCR, applied by TCRdb to the immunoSEQ multiplex PCR reads, yields one record per CDR3 protein. The sample yields over 140,000 distinct CDR3 sequences, just under 95% seen once. The sample was CD4+ T cells from PBMCs. These receptors were taken from a human donor with Susac syndrome.

This clonotype was seen a handful of times. The V gene is TRBV7-3, the J gene TRBJ2-1; D gene ambiguous. Per germline, CDR1 SGHTA and CDR2 FQGTGA. This CDR3 is 12 amino acids long. V was pared by 4 bases and J by 8 bases, with 9 bases between. The CDR3 sequence: CASSSRFDEQFF. The CDR3 nucleotides are TGTGCCAGCAGCTCACGTTTCGATGAGCAGTTCTTC.

Written as DNA, the CDR3 is TGTGCCACCAGCAGAGAGGGGAAATCACCTGCGAAGGGAAATGGCTACACCTTC. Translation: CATSREGKSPAKGNGYTF. The chain recombines TRBV15 with TRBJ1-2; D is ambiguous. Germline CDR1 is LNHNV and CDR2 is YYDKDF (reference sequence). V lost 0 bases to trimming and J lost 6 bases, with 23 bases between them. This CDR3 is built from 18 residues.

The gene calls are TRBV6-2 or TRBV6-3 and TRBJ2-1; 8 nucleotides line up with TRBD2. The CDR3 runs 16 residues. From germline, CDR1 is MNHEY and CDR2 SVGEGT. J was trimmed by 5 bases and V by 6 bases; bases with no gene match: 12. The CDR3 coding sequence is TGTGCCAGCAGGATGAGGGGGATAGCGGGAAACAATGAGCAGTTCTTC. Translated, it gives CASRMRGIAGNNEQFF.

DNA for the CDR3: TGTGCCAGCTCTACGGGACAGGGAAACCCCTACGAGCAGTACTTC. Amino acid sequence: CASSTGQGNPYEQYF. The chain has TRBV18 and TRBJ2-7; TRBD1 matches 9 bases. After removal of 6 bases from V and 2 bases from J, the junction contained 8 bases not matched to a gene. The germline gives CDR1 KGHSH, CDR2 LQKENI. This CDR3 is 15 amino acids long.

The rearrangement uses TRBV29-1 and TRBJ2-3; 9 bases map to TRBD2. Germline lookup yields CDR1 SQVTM and CDR2 ANQGSEA. This CDR3 contains 14 residues. V lost 6 bases and J lost 2; bases outside the gene matches: 6. In nucleotides, the CDR3 is TGCAGCGTGTTAGCGGGAGACTACACAGATACGCAGTATTTT. It yields the protein CSVLAGDYTDTQYF.

CDR3 protein: CASSEARGNTIYF. The CDR3 nucleotides are TGTGCCAGCAGTGAAGCACGGGGAAACACCATATATTTT. The chain employs TRBV2 and TRBJ1-3, with D unclear. CDR3 length: 13 residues. Trimming left V 0 bases short and J 4 bases short, with 4 bases between. CDR1 is SNHLY and CDR2 is FYNNEI in the germline V gene.

The chain recombines TRBV5-1 with TRBJ2-1, with 8 positions matching TRBD1. Looked up from germline, CDR1 is SGHRS and CDR2 is YFSETQ. The CDR3 has 15 amino acids. V gave up 3 bases and J gave up 8 bases; unmatched junction bases: 10. DNA for the CDR3: TGCGCCAGCAGCTGGCAGGGGGCTGGTGACGATGAGCAGTTCTTC. Its protein is CASSWQGAGDDEQFF.

This clonotype was recorded once. The chain links TRBV9 to TRBJ1-2; no definite D call. V lost 2 bases and J 3 bases, leaving 11 bases between the germline ends. The CDR3 spans 14 residues. The germline gives CDR1 SGDLS, CDR2 YYNGEE. In DNA, the CDR3 is TGTGCCAGCAGCGTCGGAGGACCCTACTATGGCTACACCTTC. Translating gives CASSVGGPYYGYTF.

This clonotype has more than one count but fewer than ten. The chain joins TRBV30 to TRBJ2-1; the match to TRBD2 covers 9 bases. CDR1 is GTSNPN, CDR2 SVGIG, per germline (reference sequence). The CDR3 sequence is 15 residues long. Written as DNA, the CDR3 is TGTGCTTGGGGCCGACTAGCGGACTCCTACAATGAGCAGTTCTTC. It codes for CAWGRLADSYNEQFF.

This clonotype has a handful of counts. The chain recombines TRBV18 with TRBJ1-1, with D maybe TRBD1 (6 bases). The germline V and J ends were trimmed by 6 bases and 3 bases, with 11 bases remaining between them. The CDR3 loop spans 13 amino acids. The germline V gene encodes CDR1 KGHSH and CDR2 LQKENI. The CDR3 DNA follows: TGTGCCAGCTCCCCCAACAGGGACACTGAAGCTTTCTTT. This translates into CASSPNRDTEAFF. The variable domain in full, completed from reference TRBV18 and TRBJ1-1, reads NAGVMQNPRHLVRRRGQEARLRCSPMKGHSHVYWYRQLPEEGLKFMVYLQKENIIDESGMPKERFSAEFPKEGPSILRIQQVVRGDSAAYFCASSPNRDTEAFFGQGTRLTVV.

This clonotype was observed a few times. The chain recombines TRBV3-1 with TRBJ1-2; TRBD1 is a possible D gene (5 bases). The ends were cut back, 0 bases at V and 4 bases at J, with 9 bases in the middle. This CDR3 is 14 amino acids long. Germline V gene data show CDR1 as LGHDT and CDR2 as YNNKEL (reference sequence). The CDR3 DNA reads as TGTGCCAGCAGCCAAGAGGGGCAGATCTATGGCTACACCTTC. Translating it yields CASSQEGQIYGYTF.

This clonotype was recorded a few times. This rearrangement joins TRBV28 to TRBJ2-5, with TRBD1 matching 8 bases. V lost 6 bases to trimming and J lost 3 bases; unmatched junction nucleotides: 6. CDR1 MDHEN and CDR2 SYDVKM come from the germline V gene. The CDR3 sequence is 14 residues long. CDR3 region: CASRRQGIKETQYF. CDR3 coding DNA: TGTGCCAGCAGGCGACAGGGGATTAAAGAGACCCAGTACTTC.

This sequence joins TRBV3-1 and TRBJ1-1; no reliable D call. This CDR3 spans 13 amino acids. Deletions cut 4 bases from V and 2 bases from J, with 8 bases between. Germline V gene sequence: CDR1 LGHDT, CDR2 YNNKEL (reference sequence). The CDR3 loop reads CASSLISNTEAFF. CDR3 nucleotides: TGTGCCAGCAGCCTCATAAGTAACACTGAAGCTTTCTTT.

V is TRBV20-1 and J is TRBJ2-1, with D perhaps matching TRBD2 (6 bases). Per the germline V gene, CDR1 is DFQATT and CDR2 is SNEGSKA (reference sequence). V gave up 6 bases and J gave up 9 bases, with 12 bases separating them. The length of the CDR3 is 11 residues. The CDR3 region is CSAGEAGEQFF. CDR3 DNA sequence: TGCAGTGCGGGGGAGGCAGGTGAGCAGTTCTTC.

The CDR3 reads CAWSVSLLGTDTQYF. CDR3 in DNA: TGTGCCTGGAGTGTCAGTCTTTTGGGCACAGATACGCAGTATTTT. The rearrangement joins TRBV30 to TRBJ2-3; D uncertain. The CDR3 has 15 amino acids. CDR1 and CDR2 (germline): GTSNPN, SVGIG (reference sequence). V shed 0 bases and J shed 1 base, with 11 bases lying between them.

The V call is TRBV6-2 or TRBV6-3, the J call TRBJ1-3; perhaps TRBD1 as D (5 bases). The length of the CDR3 is 16 residues. Deletions cut 6 bases from V and 3 bases from J, with 18 bases between. The germline CDR1 and CDR2 sequences are MNHEY and SVGEGT. CDR3 coding DNA: TGTGCCAGCAGGCGCCGGGACGGTGGATATGGAAACACCATATATTTT. It specifies CASRRRDGGYGNTIYF.

The chain couples TRBV18 to TRBJ2-1, with D perhaps assigned TRBD1 or TRBD2 (5 bases each). V was cut by 4 bases and J by 7 bases, with 23 bases left in between. The V gene's germline CDR1 is KGHSH and CDR2 LQKENI. The CDR3 has 17 residues. The CDR3 coding sequence is TGTGCCAGCTCACTCTCTTCGGGACCCAGAGTTGATAATGAGCAGTTCTTC. Amino acid sequence: CASSLSSGPRVDNEQFF.